The 14 T cell receptor beta chains given below trace back to one sample, sequenced in a study of long-term antiretroviral therapy in people with HIV. A v3.0 immunoSEQ assay was performed at survey level. Using immunoSEQ multiplex PCR, the repertoire was profiled, and TCRdb retains in-frame clones only, with some absent. Of about 27,000 clones in the sample, roughly 80% were seen once. Sequenced here: unsorted PBMCs, sampled 0.8 years before starting antiretroviral therapy. These receptors all stem from a man younger than 30 with HIV.

V usage is TRBV7-2 and J usage is TRBJ2-7; 8 bases are a match to TRBD2. CDR1 and CDR2 from the germline V gene are SGHTA and FQGNSA. J was trimmed by 3 bases and V by 5 bases; bases with no gene match: 6. The CDR3 runs 14 residues. The chain's CDR3 is CASSTWTSIYEQYF. The DNA for the CDR3 is TGTGCCAGCAGCACTTGGACTAGCATCTACGAGCAGTACTTC.

The chain employs TRBV12-5 and TRBJ1-2; 8 bases map to TRBD1. The CDR3 covers 14 residues. J gave up 7 bases and V 1 base, and 5 bases lay outside the gene matches. The germline V gene has CDR1 LGHNT and CDR2 FRNRAP. CDR3 in amino acids: CASGLAWTGPGYTF. CDR3 bases: TGTGCTAGTGGTTTGGCCTGGACAGGGCCTGGCTACACCTTC.

V gene TRBV5-4 combines with J gene TRBJ2-3; D gene uncertain. The CDR3 runs 15 residues. Germline lookup yields CDR1 SGHNT and CDR2 YYREEE (reference sequence). V dropped 0 bases and J dropped 8 bases, with 16 bases sitting between them. The CDR3 here is CASSLDPTIDSTQYF. The CDR3 DNA follows: TGTGCCAGCAGCTTGGACCCCACCATTGATAGTACGCAGTATTTT.

The CDR3 region has the DNA TGTGCCACAAGGGGGACCGGTCCTACGGAGCAGTACTTC. Residues: CATRGTGPTEQYF. The chain employs TRBV10-3 and TRBJ2-7, with D possibly matching TRBD1 (6 bases). CDR3 size: 13 residues. V was clipped by 10 bases and J by 7 bases, with 20 bases between them. Germline V gene lookup returns CDR1 ENHRY and CDR2 SYGVKD.

The gene calls are TRBV28 and TRBJ1-3; no firm D call. Germline V gene sequence: CDR1 MDHEN, CDR2 SYDVKM. V lost 7 bases to trimming and J lost 4 bases, with 17 bases between them. The CDR3 runs to 15 residues. The CDR3 DNA reads TGTGCCAGCATCCCTCCTCTCGGTTCCGGAAACACCATATATTTT. Protein: CASIPPLGSGNTIYF.

The chain is built from TRBV14 and TRBJ2-7, with a tentative D call TRBD2 (6 bases). The V gene's germline CDR1 is SGHDN and CDR2 FVKESK. The CDR3 has 15 residues. Trimming removed 4 bases from V and 3 bases from J, with 16 bases in between. In DNA, the CDR3 is TGTGCCAGCAGCCCCAGGGACGGGCGGGGCTACGAGCAGTACTTC. Translated, it gives CASSPRDGRGYEQYF.

The chain is built from TRBV6-1 and TRBJ2-5, with 10 bases that match TRBD1. Germline CDR1 reads MNHNS; CDR2 reads SASEGT. There are 16 residues in the CDR3. V was clipped by 2 bases and J by 7 bases; unmatched bases: 10. CDR3 DNA: TGTGCCAGCAGTGAACTAGGGACAGGGGTCCCCAGGACCCAGTACTTC. Amino acid sequence: CASSELGTGVPRTQYF.

This clone is deemed medium-sized. Other DNA sequences in the same sample also yield this CDR3. CDR3: CASSIASGDEQYF. CDR3 DNA sequence: TGTGCCAGTAGTATCGCGTCGGGGGACGAGCAGTACTTC. V gene TRBV19 combines with J gene TRBJ2-7, with D maybe TRBD2 (6 bases). The CDR3 runs to 13 residues. The ends were cut back, 3 bases at V and 5 bases at J, with 11 bases in the middle. In germline, CDR1 is LNHDA, CDR2 SQIVND (reference sequence).

This clone appeared once. The chain joins TRBV9 to TRBJ2-7; D is unresolved. The CDR3 is 11 amino acids. V was pared by 4 bases and J by 1 base, with 3 bases between. Germline V gene sequence: CDR1 SGDLS, CDR2 YYNGEE. The CDR3 protein is CASSSSYEQYF. In DNA, the CDR3 is TGTGCCAGCAGCTCTTCCTACGAGCAGTACTTC.

The rearrangement links TRBV27 to TRBJ1-5; D not certain. CDR3 size: 14 residues. The V end was cut by 5 bases, the J end by 10 bases, with 18 bases between. CDR1 and CDR2 from the germline V gene are MNHEY and SMNVEV (reference sequence). The CDR3 nucleotides read TGTGCCAGCAGTCTCTACACCACCCGGCTACCCCAGCATTTT. Its protein product is CASSLYTTRLPQHF.

The chain employs TRBV6-5 and TRBJ2-2, with D tentatively TRBD1 (5 bases). Trimming removed 2 bases from V and 7 bases from J, with 8 bases in between. Germline lookup yields CDR1 MNHEY and CDR2 SVGAGI. The CDR3 runs to 13 residues. Here the CDR3 reads CASSYQGIGELFF. DNA of the CDR3: TGTGCCAGCAGTTACCAGGGAATCGGGGAGCTGTTTTTT.

The chain is built from TRBV9 and TRBJ2-2; D is unclear. This CDR3 contains 13 residues. The V end lost 0 bases, the J end lost 5 bases, and 5 bases lay between the germline ends. Germline CDR1 reads SGDLS; CDR2 reads YYNGEE. The chain's CDR3 is CASSVVMTGELFF. CDR3 coding DNA: TGTGCCAGCAGCGTAGTCATGACCGGGGAGCTGTTTTTT.

The chain links TRBV27 to TRBJ2-3; weak D call: TRBD2 (7 bases). From germline, CDR1 is MNHEY and CDR2 SMNVEV (reference sequence). The germline V and J ends were trimmed by 5 bases and 0 bases, with 30 bases remaining between them. The CDR3 is made up of 21 amino acids. CDR3 in amino acids: CASSQISRGGLFPPSTDTQYF. The CDR3 coding sequence is TGTGCCAGCAGTCAAATTTCTCGAGGGGGACTATTCCCGCCAAGCACAGATACGCAGTATTTT.

The V gene is TRBV18, the J gene TRBJ2-7; D not resolved. Trimming took off 3 bases at V and 2 bases at J, with 11 bases between the two ends. The CDR3 contains 14 residues. Germline CDR1 and CDR2: KGHSH and LQKENI. This chain's CDR3 is CASSPPTSTYEQYF. CDR3 coding DNA: TGTGCCAGCTCACCGCCGACATCAACCTACGAGCAGTACTTC.